What follows are 24 T cell receptor beta chains derived from one specimen sequenced in a study of cytomegalovirus exposure and HLA in healthy donors. Researchers ran the PCR with 60 Vbeta and 13 Jbeta primers. The method was immunoSEQ multiplex PCR; TCRdb's version includes in-frame clones alone and lacks a portion of them. The sample contains about 150,000 clones, 73% of which appear only once. Specimen: PBMCs. The receptors were sampled from a woman aged 18-30 years in good health and CMV-seropositive.

The V and J genes are TRBV7-8 and TRBJ1-3; D call uncertain. This CDR3 has 15 amino acids. V was pared by 1 base and J by 0 bases, with 7 bases between. From germline, CDR1 is SGHVS and CDR2 FQNEAQ. The CDR3 DNA follows: TGTGCCAGCAGCTTAGAACTGCTCTCTGGAAACACCATATATTTT. This sequence encodes CASSLELLSGNTIYF.

This chain joins TRBV7-9 and TRBJ2-1, with D tentatively TRBD2 (6 bases). V was cut by 4 bases and J by 5 bases, with 18 bases left in between. The CDR3 sequence is 16 residues long. CDR1 is SEHNR and CDR2 is FQNEAQ in the germline V gene (reference sequence). The CDR3 protein is CASSSERGRLNNEQFF. As DNA, the CDR3 is TGTGCCAGCAGCTCCGAACGGGGGAGATTAAACAATGAGCAGTTCTTC. The full variable domain, rest sourced from reference TRBV7-9 and TRBJ2-1, is DTGVSQNPRHKITKRGQNVTFRCDPISEHNRLYWYRQTLGQGPEFLTYFQNEAQLEKSRLLSDRFSAERPKGSFSTLEIQRTEQGDSAMYLCASSSERGRLNNEQFFGPGTRLTVL.

J is TRBJ2-5 and V is TRBV29-1; 14 nucleotides line up with TRBD2. This CDR3 has 13 residues. Germline CDR1 is SQVTM and CDR2 is ANQGSEA. The DNA for the CDR3 is TGCGGGGGACTAGCGGGGGCGGGCGAGACCCAGTACTTC. Protein: CGGLAGAGETQYF.

V and J are TRBV6-6 and TRBJ2-5; a possible D gene is TRBD2 (6 bases). Germline V CDR1 and CDR2: MNHNY, SVGAGI (reference sequence). V was cut by 0 bases and J by 4 bases, with 15 bases left in between. This CDR3 region has 16 residues. CDR3 sequence: CASSYSESRRVETQYF. The CDR3 region has the DNA TGTGCCAGCAGTTACTCGGAGTCTAGGAGGGTAGAGACCCAGTACTTC.

The chain combines TRBV7-2 with TRBJ2-7; D remains ambiguous. This CDR3 comprises 15 residues. Trimming shortened V by 4 bases and J by 6 bases, and 19 bases separated the two germline ends. Germline CDR1 and CDR2: SGHTA and FQGNSA. CDR3 sequence (DNA): TGTGCCAGCAGCTCCCCGGCCACACCTTCGGGCGAGCAGTACTTC. Translating gives CASSSPATPSGEQYF.

The V and J genes are TRBV6-4 and TRBJ1-6; D uncertain. Trimming cost V 7 bases and J 4 bases, with 5 bases left between them. Germline V gives CDR1 MRHNA, CDR2 SNTAGT. The CDR3 covers 12 residues. The CDR3 coding sequence is TGTGCCAGCACTAGATATAATTCACCCCTCCACTTT. Translating gives CASTRYNSPLHF.

The rearrangement joins TRBV7-2 to TRBJ2-7; D is uncertain. CDR3 length equals 14 residues. The V end lost 5 bases, the J end lost 0 bases, and 11 bases lay between the germline ends. CDR1 and CDR2 (germline): SGHTA, FQGNSA. CDR3 bases: TGTGCCAGCAGCCCTACGTCCTACTCCTACGAGCAGTACTTC. Protein: CASSPTSYSYEQYF.

V gene TRBV7-2 combines with J gene TRBJ1-1; perhaps TRBD1 as D (5 bases). V lost 6 bases and J 9 bases, leaving 17 bases between the germline ends. CDR1 and CDR2 from the germline V gene are SGHTA and FQGNSA. The CDR3 is 13 residues long. The CDR3 region is CASSMGGPLQAFF. The CDR3 nucleotides read TGTGCCAGCAGTATGGGGGGTCCTCTCCAAGCTTTCTTT.

The chain joins TRBV7-2 to TRBJ2-1; D unclear. Trimming stripped 0 bases from V and 0 bases from J, with 9 bases between. Germline loops: CDR1 SGHTA, CDR2 FQGNSA. CDR3 size: 16 residues. CDR3 DNA sequence: TGTGCCAGCAGCTTAGCTTCTTCGAGCTCCTACAATGAGCAGTTCTTC. This codes for CASSLASSSSYNEQFF.

This clone was seen more than once but under ten times. This chain connects TRBV10-3 to TRBJ2-2; 9 bases align to TRBD2. The CDR3 extends over 15 amino acids. V dropped 9 bases and J dropped 7; count of bases not matched to a gene: 12. Germline values: CDR1 ENHRY, CDR2 SYGVKD. Written as DNA, the CDR3 is TGTGCCATGGCTAAGGGCGGGGGGGCCGGCGGGGAGCTGTTTTTT. It codes for CAMAKGGGAGGELFF.

V usage is TRBV7-3 and J usage is TRBJ2-3, with 11 positions matching TRBD2. From germline, CDR1 is SGHTA and CDR2 FQGTGA. With V trimmed by 2 bases and J by 9 bases, 13 bases remained unmatched. This CDR3 has 17 residues. As DNA, the CDR3 is TGTGCCAGCAGCTTAGTGCCGACTAGCGGGGACCGGGGAACGCAGTATTTT. As protein: CASSLVPTSGDRGTQYF.

This clone was detected only a few times. The genes are TRBV6-5 and TRBJ1-1; a possible D gene is TRBD1 (6 bases). CDR3 length equals 15 residues. Germline loops: CDR1 MNHEY, CDR2 SVGAGI. V was cut by 5 bases and J by 7 bases, with 20 bases left in between. CDR3 DNA sequence: TGTGCCAGCAGTACGAGTCGGCGGGGGCCGGGTGAAGCTTTCTTT. Protein product: CASSTSRRGPGEAFF.

This chain connects TRBV19 to TRBJ1-1; D not resolved. V was clipped by 10 bases and J by 4 bases, with 10 bases between them. This CDR3 has 11 residues. Per the germline V gene, CDR1 is LNHDA and CDR2 is SQIVND (reference sequence). The CDR3 region is CATGGRTEAFF. The CDR3 DNA sequence: TGTGCCACCGGTGGGCGCACTGAAGCTTTCTTT.

This clone was counted only a few times. The rearrangement joins TRBV7-3 to TRBJ1-3, with 7 bases aligning to TRBD1. Germline-derived CDR1 and CDR2 are SGHTA and FQGTGA. The CDR3 runs to 16 residues. V was pared by 6 bases and J by 1 base, with 9 bases of the junction left unmatched. CDR3 loop: CASSRTGAVSGNTIYF. Written as DNA, the CDR3 is TGTGCCAGCAGTCGAACAGGGGCCGTGTCTGGAAACACCATATATTTT.

The gene calls are TRBV6-5 and TRBJ2-3; 7 bases line up with TRBD1. Germline values: CDR1 MNHEY, CDR2 SVGAGI. This CDR3 spans 16 amino acids. V was pared by 2 bases and J by 0 bases, with 5 bases of the junction left unmatched. The CDR3: CASSYRGGSSTDTQYF. In DNA form, the CDR3 reads TGTGCCAGCAGTTACCGAGGGGGCTCTAGCACAGATACGCAGTATTTT.

V and J are TRBV6-6 and TRBJ2-3, with TRBD2 matching 7 bases. The germline V gene encodes CDR1 MNHNY and CDR2 SVGAGI (reference sequence). The CDR3 contains 15 residues. The V segment lost 7 bases and the J segment 1 base; nucleotides outside the gene matches: 8. As DNA, the CDR3 is TGTGCCAGCACCTCTAGCGGAGTACGCACAGATACGCAGTATTTT. Encoded protein: CASTSSGVRTDTQYF.

This clone was counted a few times. The genes are TRBV5-1 and TRBJ1-6; possible D gene TRBD1, 5 bases. The CDR3 loop spans 14 amino acids. Germline CDR1 SGHRS, CDR2 YFSETQ. V shed 4 bases and J shed 3 bases, with 8 bases lying between them. The CDR3 DNA sequence: TGCGCCAGCAGCGGGGGGAGCTATAATTCACCCCTCCACTTT. Encoded protein: CASSGGSYNSPLHF.

The chain combines TRBV2 with TRBJ2-2; D might be TRBD1 (6 bases). Germline-derived CDR1 and CDR2 are SNHLY and FYNNEI. This CDR3 has 16 amino acids. Trimming took off 4 bases at V and 2 bases at J, with 14 bases between the two ends. CDR3 DNA sequence: TGTGCCAGCAGTGGGACAGAGACTCGAAACACCGGGGAGCTGTTTTTT. Its translation is CASSGTETRNTGELFF.

The sample holds a few counts of this clone. The chain carries TRBV4-2 and TRBJ1-6, with a tentative D call TRBD1 (5 bases). The CDR3 consists of 14 residues. CDR1 LGHNA and CDR2 YNFKEQ come from the germline V gene. Trimming shortened V by 2 bases and J by 7 bases, and 9 bases separated the two germline ends. CDR3 in amino acids: CASSQQGINSPLHF. The CDR3 DNA follows: TGTGCCAGCAGCCAACAGGGAATAAATTCACCCCTCCACTTT.

The chain joins TRBV5-8 to TRBJ2-6; the D is unclear. The CDR3 covers 15 residues. CDR1 and CDR2 from the germline V gene are SGHTS and YDEGEE. Trimming cost V 0 bases and J 4 bases, with 8 bases left between them. The CDR3 DNA is TGTGCCAGCAGCTTGGGAGTGAGAGGGGCCAACGTCCTGACTTTC. It specifies CASSLGVRGANVLTF.

This clone appeared a single time. This chain joins TRBV13 and TRBJ1-4; possible D gene TRBD1, 5 bases. The CDR3 consists of 14 residues. V lost 6 bases, J lost 8 bases, and 16 bases lay in between. Germline CDR1 reads PRHDT; CDR2 reads FYEKMQ (reference sequence). The CDR3 sequence: CASSLQVFREKLFF. The CDR3 DNA follows: TGTGCCAGCAGTTTACAGGTTTTTAGGGAAAAACTGTTTTTT.

This chain uses TRBV5-3 with TRBJ1-5; 7 nucleotides line up with TRBD1. TRBV5-3 is known as an ORF, though its function is uncertain. Germline trimming cut 3 bases from V and 2 bases from J; bases unmatched to any gene: 2. The CDR3 has 14 amino acids. CDR3 amino acids: CARSWDSRNQPQHF. The CDR3 bases are TGTGCCAGAAGCTGGGACAGTCGCAATCAGCCCCAGCATTTT.

The chain combines TRBV6-5 with TRBJ2-6; tentatively, D is TRBD1 (8 bases). V lost 6 bases and J lost 11, with 14 bases in between. This CDR3 region has 13 residues. Per the germline V gene, CDR1 is MNHEY and CDR2 is SVGAGI. Written as DNA, the CDR3 is TGTGCCAGCAGCCCACAGGGGGGGTACGTCCTGACTTTC. It codes for CASSPQGGYVLTF.

The chain recombines TRBV30 with TRBJ1-6, with TRBD1 matching over 10 bases. The germline V gene encodes CDR1 GTSNPN and CDR2 SVGIG (reference sequence). The length of the CDR3 is 17 residues. The V and J ends lost 4 bases and 9 bases, in that order; junction bases with no gene match: 15. The CDR3 here is CAWKTPGQGLGASPLHF. The CDR3 nucleotides are TGTGCCTGGAAAACTCCGGGACAGGGGCTAGGGGCTTCACCCCTCCACTTT.